A single sample gave rise to the 6 T cell receptor beta chains below, sequenced in a study of regulatory T cells in long-lasting Graves disease. Building the TCR beta libraries relied on iRepertoire HTBI primers, and CDR3 regions underwent Arm-PCR. TCRdb called the multiplex PCR reads again in MiXCR, with one record for every CDR3 protein. The data contain some 250,000 distinct CDR3 sequences, roughly a fifth of them singletons. Documented time point: newly diagnosed GD, antithyroid drugs for less than 3 months. Following extraction of RNA from PBMCs, that RNA was used to make the TCR library. The sample here was peripheral blood mononuclear cells (PBMCs), taken at new diagnosis, from a patient treated with antithyroid drugs. These receptors were taken from a female donor with Graves disease.

The table lists this clonotype with a few counts. The DNA is left out, because the CDR3 cannot be placed on it with certainty; the CDR3 is given as TCRdb lists it. The chain has TRBV7-2 and TRBJ2-3; the D segment call TRBD2 is taken from the table without a DNA check. In germline, CDR1 is SGHTA, CDR2 FQGNSA. The CDR3 is 20 amino acids in total, end residues counted. The CDR3 loop reads CASSFYICSARRRFGDTQYF.

The chain combines TRBV15 with TRBJ2-3; TRBD2 aligns across 9 bases. In germline, CDR1 is LNHNV, CDR2 YYDKDF (reference sequence). The CDR3 is made up of 18 amino acids. Trimming took 0 bases from V and 0 from J; bases not matched to a gene: 7. CDR3 nucleotide sequence: TGTGCCACCAGCAGAGATACCCTAGCGGGGTATAGCACAGATACGCAGTATTTT. It specifies CATSRDTLAGYSTDTQYF.

This clonotype was found many times. The genes are TRBV20-1 and TRBJ2-1; 13 nucleotides agree with TRBD2. The length of the CDR3 is 21 residues. V shed 0 bases, J shed 0 bases, and the junction held 14 bases outside the gene matches. Germline CDR1 DFQATT, CDR2 SNEGSKA (reference sequence). CDR3: CSARDLATSGGTRSSYNEQFF. The CDR3 nucleotides read TGCAGTGCTAGAGATCTGGCGACTAGCGGGGGGACCAGGAGCTCCTACAATGAGCAGTTCTTC.

This clonotype was observed at least ten times. The chain couples TRBV6-5 to TRBJ2-3; possible D gene TRBD1, 5 bases. CDR1 and CDR2 (germline): MNHEY, SVGAGI. V lost 2 bases, J lost 0 bases, and 18 bases lay in between. CDR3 length: 18 amino acids. The CDR3 protein is CASSYDRRKGVSTDTQYF. In DNA form, the CDR3 reads TGTGCCAGCAGTTACGACCGAAGGAAAGGGGTGAGCACAGATACGCAGTATTTT.

This clonotype was picked up many times. Germline and junction disagree at one end, which may indicate a read error. The V call is TRBV29-1, the J call TRBJ2-2; 10 positions agree with TRBD1. Germline CDR1 is SQVTM and CDR2 is ANQGSEA. The CDR3 spans 18 residues. DNA of the CDR3: TGCAGCGCTGAAACGGGACAGGGGATCGGGTCGAACACCGGGGAGCTGTTTTTT. This translates into CSAETGQGIGSNTGELFF.

CDR3 protein: CASSLFPGGRTDTQYF. In nucleotides, the CDR3 is TGTGCCAGCAGCTTATTCCCGGGGGGGCGGACAGATACGCAGTATTTT. The chain joins TRBV7-3 to TRBJ2-3, with TRBD2 matching 8 bases. Germline values: CDR1 SGHTA, CDR2 FQGTGA. This CDR3 spans 16 amino acids. Losses at the gene ends were 2 bases for V and 3 bases for J; bases not matched to a gene: 7.